This entry describes one T cell receptor (beta chain). This sample was taken from a study of Ad26.COV2.S vaccination and SARS-CoV-2 variants. Looking at the study overall: Ad26.COV2.S given intramuscularly, once or twice 56 days apart.

This table comes from immunoSEQ multiplex PCR, and its TCRdb copy is limited to in-frame clones, with some not included. Counted here are about 480,000 clones, around 88% occurring once; the ten biggest clones make up about 13%. Treatment reported: roughly 19 received Ad26.COV2.S at low or high dose, single or two shots; 5 received placebo; per-sample allocation not given. The study sampled participants on day 63 after the first vaccine or placebo injection. An 18-55-year-old adult in Boston served as donor. This CDR3 is built from 15 residues. The V end was cut by 0 bases, the J end by 8 bases, with 14 bases between. The germline gives CDR1 SGDLS, CDR2 YYNGEE.

The source is a person aged 18-60 years who received the Ad26.COV2.S COVID-19 vaccine or a placebo. This chain uses TRBV9 with TRBJ2-2, with D hard to call. Sequencing used peripheral blood, obtained in a trial of Ad26.COV2.S vaccine versus placebo. Here the CDR3 DNA reads TGTGCCAGCAGCGTAGAAGGGATACCGGCGGGGGAGCTGTTTTTT. This translates into CASSVEGIPAGELFF.